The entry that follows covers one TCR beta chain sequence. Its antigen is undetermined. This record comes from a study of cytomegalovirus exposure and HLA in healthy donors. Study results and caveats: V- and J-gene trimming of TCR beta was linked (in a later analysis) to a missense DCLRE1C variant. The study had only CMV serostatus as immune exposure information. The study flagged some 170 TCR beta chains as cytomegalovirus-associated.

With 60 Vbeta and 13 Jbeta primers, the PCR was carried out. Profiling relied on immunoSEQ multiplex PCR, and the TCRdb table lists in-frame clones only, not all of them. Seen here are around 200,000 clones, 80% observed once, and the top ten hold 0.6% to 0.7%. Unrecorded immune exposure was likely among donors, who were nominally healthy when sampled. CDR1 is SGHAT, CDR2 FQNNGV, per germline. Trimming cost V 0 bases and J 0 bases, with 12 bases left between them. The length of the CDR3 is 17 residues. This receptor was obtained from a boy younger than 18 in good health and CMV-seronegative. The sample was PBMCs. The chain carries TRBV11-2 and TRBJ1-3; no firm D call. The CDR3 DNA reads TGTGCCAGCAGCTTAGATCTGCCAGGAACCTCTGGAAACACCATATATTTT. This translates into CASSLDLPGTSGNTIYF. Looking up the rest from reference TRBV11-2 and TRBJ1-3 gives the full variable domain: EAGVAQSPRYKIIEKRQSVAFWCNPISGHATLYWYQQILGQGPKLLIQFQNNGVVDDSQLPKDRFSAERLKGVDSTLKIQPAKLEDSAVYLCASSLDLPGTSGNTIYFGEGSWLTVV.